The following is a TCR beta chain sequence with its context. Its antigen is not identified. The authors extracted RNA and reverse transcribed it into cDNA as the sequencing template. This table comes from immunoSEQ multiplex PCR, and its TCRdb copy is limited to in-frame clones, with some not included. The data show around 140,000 clones, with 45% to 60% seen just once and more than 0.95% held by the top ten. This sample was included in a study of CD8+ T cells in alopecia areata. Study findings and constraints: Whereas mice showed it more clearly, TCR sharing across patients was murkier, possibly because of HLA. Higher clonality than in normal scalp was seen in lesional scalp, especially alopecia totalis/universalis.

J lost 2 bases, V lost 4 bases, and 12 bases had no gene match. CDR3 length equals 16 residues. CDR1 SQVTM and CDR2 ANQGSEA come from the germline V gene. The TCR sequence derives from a human donor with alopecia areata. This sequence joins TRBV29-1 and TRBJ2-3, with 7 bases fitting TRBD1. The source was CD4+ T cells sorted from blood, collected at week 0. The CDR3 DNA is TGCAGCGTTGTTCGACAGGGCTTTATTCACACAGATACGCAGTATTTT. This codes for CSVVRQGFIHTDTQYF.